The rows below give T cell receptor beta chains drawn from one sample of a study of beta chain features in type 1 diabetes. TCRdb's table, derived via immunoSEQ multiplex PCR, lists solely in-frame clones and lacks some. The table lists about 230,000 clones, under 20% of them singletons. Sequencing was carried out using naive CD4+ T cells from blood. These receptors all come from a young man with type 1 diabetes. CDR3s include the opening cysteine and the closing phenylalanine or tryptophan. Fields, in order: CDR3 DNA, CDR3 protein, D gene, J gene, V gene, clone size. A D gene is named only where the DNA matches it firmly. Clone sizes are given selectively: once, few, many, or a class where the clone is expanded.

cdr3_nt: TGTGCCGGAGGACCCCGACAAAATACCAACGTCCTGACTTTC; cdr3_aa: CAGGPRQNTNVLTF; d_call: .; j_call: TRBJ2-6; v_call: TRBV7-2; clone_size: few
cdr3_nt: TGTGCCAGCAGCTTGTGCGCGGAACCGGGACTAGGCTATCTACATGAGCAGTTCTTC; cdr3_aa: CASSLCAEPGLGYLHEQFF; d_call: TRBD2; j_call: TRBJ2-1; v_call: TRBV5-7; clone_size: few
cdr3_nt: TGCGCCAGCAGCCAATCGGGACTAGCCGGCCCAGATACGCAGTATTTT; cdr3_aa: CASSQSGLAGPDTQYF; d_call: TRBD2; j_call: TRBJ2-3; v_call: TRBV4-1; clone_size: few
cdr3_nt: TGTGCCAGCAGCTTAGTTTTCGGACTAGCGGGACATTGCTATTTT; cdr3_aa: CASSLVFGLAGHCYF; d_call: TRBD2; j_call: TRBJ2-3; v_call: TRBV7-8; clone_size: .
cdr3_nt: TGTGCCAGCAGTTTATTGGACAGGGGGGTAGAGACCCAGTACTTC; cdr3_aa: CASSLLDRGVETQYF; d_call: TRBD1; j_call: TRBJ2-5; v_call: TRBV27; clone_size: .
cdr3_nt: TGCAGCGTTGAAGATCGGGGGAACACCGGGGAGCTGTTTTTT; cdr3_aa: CSVEDRGNTGELFF; d_call: .; j_call: TRBJ2-2; v_call: TRBV29-1; clone_size: .
cdr3_nt: TGTGCCAGCAGCTTAGCGGGATGGACAAATACGCAGTATTTT; cdr3_aa: CASSLAGWTNTQYF; d_call: .; j_call: TRBJ2-3; v_call: TRBV7-9; clone_size: few
cdr3_nt: TGTGCCAGCAGAAATAGGGGTAAGAACACTGAAGCTTTCTTT; cdr3_aa: CASRNRGKNTEAFF; d_call: .; j_call: TRBJ1-1; v_call: TRBV7-3; clone_size: .
cdr3_nt: TGTGCCAGCAGCTTAGCTTTGGGCAACGCCTACGATCAGCCCCAGCATTTT; cdr3_aa: CASSLALGNAYDQPQHF; d_call: .; j_call: TRBJ1-5; v_call: TRBV7-2; clone_size: .
cdr3_nt: TGTGCCACCAGCAGTCCTGGAAACACCATATATTTT; cdr3_aa: CATSSPGNTIYF; d_call: .; j_call: TRBJ1-3; v_call: TRBV15; clone_size: .
cdr3_nt: TGTGCCAGCAGCGCACATTCGGCGGGATACAATGAGCAGTTCTTC; cdr3_aa: CASSAHSAGYNEQFF; d_call: .; j_call: TRBJ2-1; v_call: TRBV7-9; clone_size: .
cdr3_nt: TGCAGCGTCGGAGGGGTGTACAATGAGCAGTTCTTC; cdr3_aa: CSVGGVYNEQFF; d_call: .; j_call: TRBJ2-1; v_call: TRBV29-1; clone_size: .
cdr3_nt: TGTGCCAGCAGCGTCGTAGCGGGACACACCGGGGAGCTGTTTTTT; cdr3_aa: CASSVVAGHTGELFF; d_call: TRBD2; j_call: TRBJ2-2; v_call: TRBV7-9; clone_size: few
cdr3_nt: TGTGCCAGCAGTGAACGAGGGGGCGCAACAGATACGCAGTATTTT; cdr3_aa: CASSERGGATDTQYF; d_call: TRBD1; j_call: TRBJ2-3; v_call: TRBV25-1; clone_size: few
cdr3_nt: TGTGCCAGCAGCGTACAGGACAGCACTGAAGCTTTCTTT; cdr3_aa: CASSVQDSTEAFF; d_call: .; j_call: TRBJ1-1; v_call: TRBV9; clone_size: few
cdr3_nt: TGTGCCAGCAGTTCTAACTATGGCTACACCTTC; cdr3_aa: CASSSNYGYTF; d_call: .; j_call: TRBJ1-2; v_call: TRBV27; clone_size: .
cdr3_nt: TGTGCCAGCAGCACGACAGGGTTAGGGAATCAGCCCCAGCATTTT; cdr3_aa: CASSTTGLGNQPQHF; d_call: TRBD1; j_call: TRBJ1-5; v_call: TRBV7-9; clone_size: .
cdr3_nt: TGTGCCAGCAGCTTTGGAGGGGTACGGGAAGAGACCCAGTACTTC; cdr3_aa: CASSFGGVREETQYF; d_call: .; j_call: TRBJ2-5; v_call: TRBV5-4; clone_size: .
cdr3_nt: TGTGCCAGCAGCGAAAGACAGGGCAGCTACGAGCAGTACTTC; cdr3_aa: CASSERQGSYEQYF; d_call: TRBD1; j_call: TRBJ2-7; v_call: TRBV6-4; clone_size: .
cdr3_nt: TGTGCCAGCAGCGTAGTCAGCGGGTCCTATGGCTACACCTTC; cdr3_aa: CASSVVSGSYGYTF; d_call: .; j_call: TRBJ1-2; v_call: TRBV9; clone_size: .
cdr3_nt: TGTGCCAGCAGCGGGACCGGGACAGGGTACGACGAGCAGTACTTC; cdr3_aa: CASSGTGTGYDEQYF; d_call: TRBD1; j_call: TRBJ2-7; v_call: TRBV9; clone_size: few
cdr3_nt: TGTGCCAGCAGCTACGACAGGGGAAGGAGTGGCTACACCTTC; cdr3_aa: CASSYDRGRSGYTF; d_call: TRBD1; j_call: TRBJ1-2; v_call: TRBV7-2; clone_size: .
cdr3_nt: TGTGCCAGCAGTTCCAGGGTGAGGGAAAATGAGCAGTTCTTC; cdr3_aa: CASSSRVRENEQFF; d_call: .; j_call: TRBJ2-1; v_call: TRBV27; clone_size: .
cdr3_nt: TGTGCCAGCAGCTCAACCACCCGAGTTGCGCAGTATTTT; cdr3_aa: CASSSTTRVAQYF; d_call: .; j_call: TRBJ2-3; v_call: TRBV7-9; clone_size: .
cdr3_nt: TGTGCCTGGAGTGAAGGACAGGCGGAGGGAGGCTACACCTTC; cdr3_aa: CAWSEGQAEGGYTF; d_call: TRBD1; j_call: TRBJ1-2; v_call: TRBV30; clone_size: .
cdr3_nt: TGTGCCTGTCGCGTTAGCGGGAACTCCTACGAGCAGTACTTC; cdr3_aa: CACRVSGNSYEQYF; d_call: TRBD2; j_call: TRBJ2-7; v_call: TRBV30; clone_size: many
cdr3_nt: TGTGCCAGCAGCTTACGCTACGAGCAGTACTTC; cdr3_aa: CASSLRYEQYF; d_call: .; j_call: TRBJ2-7; v_call: TRBV7-2; clone_size: few
cdr3_nt: TGTGCCAGCAGCCCAGGGGGCGCGTCCTACAATGAGCAGTTCTTC; cdr3_aa: CASSPGGASYNEQFF; d_call: TRBD1; j_call: TRBJ2-1; v_call: TRBV7-9; clone_size: .
cdr3_nt: TGTGCCAGCAGTGTAGAACGAAGGGATGAGCAGTTCTTC; cdr3_aa: CASSVERRDEQFF; d_call: .; j_call: TRBJ2-1; v_call: TRBV2; clone_size: .
cdr3_nt: TGTGCCATCAGTGCTGCGAGCTATGGCTACACCTTC; cdr3_aa: CAISAASYGYTF; d_call: .; j_call: TRBJ1-2; v_call: TRBV10-3; clone_size: .
cdr3_nt: TGTGCCAGCTCACGGACAGGGGGCGCCTACAATGAGCAGTTCTTC; cdr3_aa: CASSRTGGAYNEQFF; d_call: TRBD1; j_call: TRBJ2-1; v_call: TRBV18; clone_size: .
cdr3_nt: TGCAGCGTCTCACAGGGGGAAGGCGCTGAAGCTTTCTTT; cdr3_aa: CSVSQGEGAEAFF; d_call: TRBD1; j_call: TRBJ1-1; v_call: TRBV29-1; clone_size: .
cdr3_nt: TGTGCCACCAGCAGGCCATTTGGGCGGGAGGGGAACCAAGAGACCCAGTACTTC; cdr3_aa: CATSRPFGREGNQETQYF; d_call: TRBD2; j_call: TRBJ2-5; v_call: TRBV15; clone_size: .
cdr3_nt: TGCAGCGTTGACAGGGGAACCTACAATGAGCAGTTCTTC; cdr3_aa: CSVDRGTYNEQFF; d_call: .; j_call: TRBJ2-1; v_call: TRBV29-1; clone_size: .
cdr3_nt: TGTGCCAGCAGCTTTACTAGCGGGAGTGATACGCAGTATTTT; cdr3_aa: CASSFTSGSDTQYF; d_call: TRBD2; j_call: TRBJ2-3; v_call: TRBV7-3; clone_size: once
cdr3_nt: TGTGCCAGCAGCTCCTCACACCCGTACCAAGAGACCCAGTACTTC; cdr3_aa: CASSSSHPYQETQYF; d_call: .; j_call: TRBJ2-5; v_call: TRBV5-6; clone_size: .
cdr3_nt: TGTGCCAGCAGCCCCAGGGGACAGGGGCCCTACGAGCAGTACTTC; cdr3_aa: CASSPRGQGPYEQYF; d_call: TRBD1; j_call: TRBJ2-7; v_call: TRBV7-8; clone_size: .
cdr3_nt: TGTGCCAGCAGCTTACTAGATGGGCAGATGTACGAGCAGTACTTC; cdr3_aa: CASSLLDGQMYEQYF; d_call: .; j_call: TRBJ2-7; v_call: TRBV7-9; clone_size: few
cdr3_nt: TGTGCCAGCAGTAAAGTGGGACAGGGTAGGCCCTACGAGCAGTACTTC; cdr3_aa: CASSKVGQGRPYEQYF; d_call: TRBD1; j_call: TRBJ2-7; v_call: TRBV13; clone_size: .
cdr3_nt: TGTGCCACCTCACCCCTAGCGGGAGTCGCTGGGGCCAACGTCCTGACTTTC; cdr3_aa: CATSPLAGVAGANVLTF; d_call: TRBD2; j_call: TRBJ2-6; v_call: TRBV27; clone_size: .
cdr3_nt: TGTGCCAGTAGTCGGGTAAGGCAGCCCCAGCATTTT; cdr3_aa: CASSRVRQPQHF; d_call: .; j_call: TRBJ1-5; v_call: TRBV19; clone_size: .
cdr3_nt: TGTGCCAGCGTACAACAAGAGACCCAGTACTTC; cdr3_aa: CASVQQETQYF; d_call: .; j_call: TRBJ2-5; v_call: TRBV7-9; clone_size: few
cdr3_nt: TGCAGCGTTAAAGGGGGCGCAGAGACCCAGTACTTC; cdr3_aa: CSVKGGAETQYF; d_call: TRBD1; j_call: TRBJ2-5; v_call: TRBV29-1; clone_size: .
cdr3_nt: TGTGCCAGCAGTGGATACAATGAGCAGTTCTTC; cdr3_aa: CASSGYNEQFF; d_call: .; j_call: TRBJ2-1; v_call: TRBV25-1; clone_size: few
cdr3_nt: TGTGCCAGCAGTGACAGGCTTGCCTACGAGCAGTACTTC; cdr3_aa: CASSDRLAYEQYF; d_call: .; j_call: TRBJ2-7; v_call: TRBV25-1; clone_size: few
cdr3_nt: TGTGCCACCAGAAGGCCGGGACAGGGCACAGATACGCAGTATTTT; cdr3_aa: CATRRPGQGTDTQYF; d_call: TRBD1; j_call: TRBJ2-3; v_call: TRBV15; clone_size: .
cdr3_nt: TGTGCCTGGAGTAAATCGGGAAACACTGAAGCTTTCTTT; cdr3_aa: CAWSKSGNTEAFF; d_call: .; j_call: TRBJ1-1; v_call: TRBV30; clone_size: .
cdr3_nt: TGTGCCAGCAGCTCATCGAACACTGAAGCTTTCTTT; cdr3_aa: CASSSSNTEAFF; d_call: .; j_call: TRBJ1-1; v_call: TRBV7-9; clone_size: few
cdr3_nt: TGCGCCAGCAGTCAACCCGACGCGGGCTGGACCTCCTACAATGAGCAGTTCTTC; cdr3_aa: CASSQPDAGWTSYNEQFF; d_call: .; j_call: TRBJ2-1; v_call: TRBV23-1; clone_size: .
cdr3_nt: TGTGCCTGGAGTTTGACTCAGGGAAGCCCCTACGAGCAGTACTTC; cdr3_aa: CAWSLTQGSPYEQYF; d_call: .; j_call: TRBJ2-7; v_call: TRBV30; clone_size: few
cdr3_nt: TGTGCCAGCAGCTTAGTCGGGACAGGGCGCTCTGGGGCCAACGTCCTGACTTTC; cdr3_aa: CASSLVGTGRSGANVLTF; d_call: TRBD1; j_call: TRBJ2-6; v_call: TRBV7-9; clone_size: few
cdr3_nt: TGTGCCAGCACCAAACCGTTCTACACAGATACGCAGTATTTT; cdr3_aa: CASTKPFYTDTQYF; d_call: .; j_call: TRBJ2-3; v_call: TRBV7-2; clone_size: .
cdr3_nt: TGTGCCAACAAGGACAGGGAGGACACCGGGGAGCTGTTTTTT; cdr3_aa: CANKDREDTGELFF; d_call: TRBD1; j_call: TRBJ2-2; v_call: TRBV10-3; clone_size: .
cdr3_nt: TGTGCCAGCAGGCCCAGAGAAGGGCCCCAGCATTTT; cdr3_aa: CASRPREGPQHF; d_call: .; j_call: TRBJ1-5; v_call: TRBV28; clone_size: .
cdr3_nt: TGCAGCGTGCGACAGCTGGCAGGGCCTCCAGATACGCAGTATTTT; cdr3_aa: CSVRQLAGPPDTQYF; d_call: .; j_call: TRBJ2-3; v_call: TRBV29-1; clone_size: few
cdr3_nt: TGCAGCTGGACTAGTCCTTACATTCAGTACTTC; cdr3_aa: CSWTSPYIQYF; d_call: TRBD2; j_call: TRBJ2-4; v_call: TRBV20-1; clone_size: .
cdr3_nt: TGTGCCAGCAGCCCCCGGGGACTAGCGGGCACAGATACGCAGTATTTT; cdr3_aa: CASSPRGLAGTDTQYF; d_call: TRBD2; j_call: TRBJ2-3; v_call: TRBV7-3; clone_size: .
cdr3_nt: TGTGCCAGCAGCTCGGCTGGAAGCAATCAGCCCCAGCATTTT; cdr3_aa: CASSSAGSNQPQHF; d_call: .; j_call: TRBJ1-5; v_call: TRBV7-9; clone_size: few
cdr3_nt: TGCGCCAGCAGCTTGGTCGGACCCTACAATGAGCAGTTCTTC; cdr3_aa: CASSLVGPYNEQFF; d_call: .; j_call: TRBJ2-1; v_call: TRBV5-1; clone_size: few